The 31 T cell receptor beta chains below come from one sample, sequenced in a study of T cell responses to AZD1222 COVID-19 vaccine. Produced via immunoSEQ multiplex PCR; TCRdb's table is partial and in-frame only. The repertoire holds some 120,000 clones, with about 86% as singletons. The sample was peripheral blood, taken 28 days after the second AZD1222 dose. These receptors all stem from an adult who received the AZD1222 COVID-19 vaccine.

V usage is TRBV11-3 and J usage is TRBJ1-2; 7 positions agree with TRBD1. Trimming removed 2 bases from V and 3 bases from J; junction bases left unmatched: 6. This CDR3 has 15 residues. Germline V lookup: CDR1 SGHNT, CDR2 YENEEA. CDR3 in DNA: TGTGCCAGCAGCTTACTAGGGGGCGAGGACTATGGCTACACCTTC. Protein sequence: CASSLLGGEDYGYTF. Full variable domain (rest looked up from reference TRBV11-3 and TRBJ1-2): EAGVVQSPRYKIIEKKQPVAFWCNPISGHNTLYWYLQNLGQGPELLIRYENEEAVDDSQLPKDRFSAERLKGVDSTLKIQPAELGDSAVYLCASSLLGGEDYGYTFGSGTRLTVV.

The rearrangement joins TRBV19 to TRBJ1-5, with a possible D match to TRBD1 (5 bases). Trimming stripped 3 bases from V and 0 bases from J, with 24 bases between. Germline CDR1 is LNHDA and CDR2 is SQIVND (reference sequence). This CDR3 spans 20 amino acids. The CDR3 sequence is CASSIRTKGRDLYSNQPQHF. The CDR3, as DNA: TGTGCCAGTAGTATTAGGACAAAAGGTCGGGATCTATATAGCAATCAGCCCCAGCATTTT.

The chain recombines TRBV19 with TRBJ1-1, with TRBD1 as a possible D gene (6 bases). Deletions cut 4 bases from V and 6 bases from J, with 15 bases between. The CDR3 totals 14 residues. Germline V gene data show CDR1 as LNHDA and CDR2 as SQIVND (reference sequence). As DNA, the CDR3 is TGTGCCAGTAGTACCCACAGGGATTTGGCTGAAGCTTTCTTT. Amino acids: CASSTHRDLAEAFF.

This chain uses TRBV9 with TRBJ1-1, with 9 nucleotides matching TRBD1. Germline lookup yields CDR1 SGDLS and CDR2 YYNGEE. This CDR3 has 15 amino acids. After removal of 5 bases from V and 0 bases from J, the junction contained 5 bases not matched to a gene. As DNA, the CDR3 is TGTGCCAGCAGGCGGACAGGGGCGTTGAACACTGAAGCTTTCTTT. It specifies CASRRTGALNTEAFF. The full variable domain, rest sourced from reference TRBV9 and TRBJ1-1, is DSGVTQTPKHLITATGQRVTLRCSPRSGDLSVYWYQQSLDQGLQFLIQYYNGEERAKGNILERFSAQQFPDLHSELNLSSLELGDSALYFCASRRTGALNTEAFFGQGTRLTVV.

The CDR3 DNA reads as TGTGCCAGCAGCTTGGTGGGCGTCACCGGGGAGCTGTTTTTT. It codes for CASSLVGVTGELFF. The chain has TRBV5-8 and TRBJ2-2; no definite D call. CDR1 is SGHTS, CDR2 YDEGEE, per germline. CDR3 length: 14 amino acids. Trimming took off 0 bases at V and 4 bases at J, with 7 bases between the two ends. The complete variable domain, with remaining parts taken from reference TRBV5-8 and TRBJ2-2, reads EAGVTQSPTHLIKTRGQQATLRCSPISGHTSVYWYQQALGLGLQFLLWYDEGEERNRGNFPPRFSGRQFPNYSSELNVNALELEDSALYLCASSLVGVTGELFFGEGSRLTVL.

The V and J genes are TRBV2 and TRBJ1-4; D gene uncertain. Looked up from germline, CDR1 is SNHLY and CDR2 is FYNNEI. The CDR3 totals 13 residues. Trimming shortened V by 5 bases and J by 5 bases, and 9 bases separated the two germline ends. The DNA for the CDR3 is TGTGCCAGCAGTCGACTGAGAAATGAAAAACTGTTTTTT. This translates into CASSRLRNEKLFF.

The chain has TRBV18 and TRBJ1-5; 10 bases agree with TRBD1. Germline trimming cut 5 bases from V and 8 bases from J; bases unmatched to any gene: 9. This CDR3 comprises 15 residues. Germline CDR1 is KGHSH and CDR2 is LQKENI. The CDR3: CASSGRQGAGKPQHF. The CDR3 DNA follows: TGTGCCAGCTCAGGGCGACAGGGGGCCGGGAAGCCCCAGCATTTT.

This clone has only one observation. The V call is TRBV6-5, the J call TRBJ2-3, with no clear D. This CDR3 is 13 amino acids long. V was cut by 8 bases and J by 4 bases, with 13 bases left in between. Per the germline V gene, CDR1 is MNHEY and CDR2 is SVGAGI. This CDR3 reads CASRPGLADTQYF. In DNA, the CDR3 is TGTGCCAGCCGACCGGGTTTGGCAGATACGCAGTATTTT.

V is TRBV4-1 and J is TRBJ1-1, with D perhaps matching TRBD1 (5 bases). Germline V gene data show CDR1 as MGHRA and CDR2 as YSYEKL. Trimming removed 1 base at V and 10 bases at J, with 13 bases between. This CDR3 has 13 residues. Here the CDR3 DNA reads TGCGCCAGCAGCCAAGTCGGGGGACTGGGAGCTTTCTTT. Amino acid sequence: CASSQVGGLGAFF.

This clone was recorded at least ten times. The chain has TRBV6-2 or TRBV6-3 and TRBJ1-2; no reliable D call. Germline assignment: CDR1 MNHEY and CDR2 SVGEGT. This CDR3 has 14 amino acids. V gave up 0 bases and J gave up 5 bases, with 10 bases separating them. DNA for the CDR3: TGTGCCAGCAGTTACTCACGGTGGCCGTATGGCTACACCTTC. This translates into CASSYSRWPYGYTF.

This chain links TRBV13 with TRBJ2-5; a possible D gene is TRBD1 (5 bases). Germline V gene lookup returns CDR1 PRHDT and CDR2 FYEKMQ (reference sequence). Trimming pared 4 bases from V and 1 base from J, leaving 7 bases between. The CDR3 covers 13 residues. The CDR3 sequence: CASSWGIQETQYF. CDR3 DNA sequence: TGTGCCAGCAGCTGGGGCATCCAAGAGACCCAGTACTTC.

The chain carries TRBV14 and TRBJ1-1, with D possibly being TRBD1 (5 bases). The CDR3 is made up of 15 amino acids. The germline CDR1 and CDR2 sequences are SGHDN and FVKESK. Trimming removed 10 bases at V and 3 bases at J, with 21 bases between. The CDR3 bases are TGTGCCACCGAGGGGTTAAACCCTGGGTACACTGAAGCTTTCTTT. Its protein is CATEGLNPGYTEAFF.

The J gene is TRBJ1-1, the V gene TRBV10-3; unclear D gene. Trimming took 0 bases from V and 5 from J, leaving 13 bases between them. From germline, CDR1 is ENHRY and CDR2 SYGVKD. There are 15 residues in the CDR3. The CDR3 is CAISESGQKRTEAFF. As DNA, the CDR3 is TGTGCCATCAGTGAGTCCGGCCAGAAGAGGACTGAAGCTTTCTTT.

This clone was recorded once. This rearrangement joins TRBV6-5 to TRBJ1-4; TRBD1 aligns across 9 bases. V gave up 2 bases and J gave up 10 bases; unmatched junction bases: 5. Germline CDR1 is MNHEY and CDR2 is SVGAGI. The CDR3 spans 14 residues. The CDR3 nucleotides read TGTGCCAGCAGTTACGGGACAGGGTTCGGAAAACTGTTTTTT. Encoded protein: CASSYGTGFGKLFF.

The gene calls are TRBV19 and TRBJ1-5; TRBD1 is a possible D gene (6 bases). Deletions cut 6 bases from V and 6 bases from J, with 12 bases between. This CDR3 is built from 13 residues. Germline V lookup: CDR1 LNHDA, CDR2 SQIVND (reference sequence). This CDR3 is CASRVRGGQPQHF. CDR3 DNA sequence: TGTGCCAGTAGAGTCAGGGGAGGTCAGCCCCAGCATTTT. The full variable domain, its missing parts supplied by reference TRBV19 and TRBJ1-5, is DGGITQSPKYLFRKEGQNVTLSCEQNLNHDAMYWYRQDPGQGLRLIYYSQIVNDFQKGDIAEGYSVSREKKESFPLTVTSAQKNPTAFYLCASRVRGGQPQHFGDGTRLSIL.

The V gene is TRBV20-1, the J gene TRBJ1-1; no clear D gene. Germline CDR1 and CDR2: DFQATT and SNEGSKA (reference sequence). The CDR3 has 11 amino acids. V gave up 6 bases and J gave up 1 base, with 6 bases separating them. The CDR3 here is CSAQKNTEAFF. In nucleotides, the CDR3 is TGCAGTGCCCAGAAGAACACTGAAGCTTTCTTT.

The chain combines TRBV20-1 with TRBJ2-3; the D gene is possibly TRBD2 (7 bases). This CDR3 region has 13 residues. The germline gives CDR1 DFQATT, CDR2 SNEGSKA (reference sequence). V lost 3 bases and J 6 bases, leaving 13 bases between the germline ends. In nucleotides, the CDR3 is TGCAGTGCTAGTAGGGGGGGCGGGGATACGCAGTATTTT. Translating gives CSASRGGGDTQYF.

The chain has TRBV21-1 and TRBJ1-1. TRBV21-1 is a pseudogene. This CDR3 contains 17 residues. The CDR3 is CASTLRTGNTRNTEAFF. CDR3 DNA sequence: TGTGCCAGCACCCTCCGAACGGGGAACACCCGGAACACTGAAGCTTTCTTT.

V gene TRBV6-5 combines with J gene TRBJ1-3, with TRBD1 as a possible D gene (5 bases). There are 13 residues in the CDR3. The germline V gene encodes CDR1 MNHEY and CDR2 SVGAGI. Trimming took 7 bases from V and 4 from J, leaving 11 bases between them. CDR3: CASTQGTGNTIYF. CDR3 nucleotide sequence: TGTGCCAGCACCCAGGGTACGGGAAACACCATATATTTT.

The chain employs TRBV25-1 and TRBJ1-5; D is unclear. Germline CDR1 is MGHDK and CDR2 is SYGVNS. The CDR3 consists of 17 residues. With 8 bases removed from V and 2 bases from J, the gap between germline ends came to 22 bases. In DNA form, the CDR3 reads TGTGCCAGCGGAGTCCCATCCCATCGCGGGGGCAATCAGCCCCAGCATTTT. Its protein product is CASGVPSHRGGNQPQHF. Drawing the rest from reference TRBV25-1 and TRBJ1-5, the complete variable domain is EADIYQTPRYLVIGTGKKITLECSQTMGHDKMYWYQQDPGMELHLIHYSYGVNSTEKGDLSSESTVSRIRTEHFPLTLESARPSHTSQYLCASGVPSHRGGNQPQHFGDGTRLSIL.

V gene TRBV15 combines with J gene TRBJ1-4; 7 nucleotides line up with TRBD1. The CDR3 is 15 residues long. Germline V gene lookup returns CDR1 LNHNV and CDR2 YYDKDF (reference sequence). Unmatched junction bases numbered 12, after V lost 9 bases and J lost 5 bases. The CDR3 DNA is TGTGCCACTCGGACAGGAAAAAAAGGGAATGAAAAACTGTTTTTT. This encodes CATRTGKKGNEKLFF.

This sequence joins TRBV19 and TRBJ1-5; weak D call: TRBD1 (5 bases). The length of the CDR3 is 12 residues. Germline loops: CDR1 LNHDA, CDR2 SQIVND (reference sequence). Trimming took 3 bases from V and 9 from J, leaving 9 bases between them. The CDR3 region is CASSIGGMPQHF. As DNA, the CDR3 is TGTGCCAGTAGTATTGGGGGGATGCCCCAGCATTTT.

CDR3 nucleotides: TGTGCCAGCGGCACGAACCAGAGGAACACTGAAGCTTTCTTT. This translates into CASGTNQRNTEAFF. V is TRBV13 and J is TRBJ1-1; D not resolved. Germline assignment: CDR1 PRHDT and CDR2 FYEKMQ (reference sequence). The V end was cut by 8 bases, the J end by 1 base, with 14 bases between. The CDR3 totals 14 residues.

The chain joins TRBV7-8 to TRBJ1-1; 7 positions agree with TRBD1. The CDR3 contains 14 residues. Germline CDR1 reads SGHVS; CDR2 reads FQNEAQ. V gave up 5 bases and J gave up 1 base; unmatched junction bases: 4. For the CDR3, the DNA is TGTGCCAGCAGCCGACAGGGATCGAACACTGAAGCTTTCTTT. Its translation: CASSRQGSNTEAFF.

The chain links TRBV6-6 to TRBJ2-2; 9 nucleotides match TRBD1. There are 15 residues in the CDR3. Germline CDR1 is MNHNY and CDR2 is SVGAGI (reference sequence). Germline trimming cut 6 bases from V and 4 bases from J; bases unmatched to any gene: 6. CDR3 loop: CASRWDRVGTGELFF. The CDR3 DNA follows: TGTGCCAGCAGATGGGACAGGGTCGGCACCGGGGAGCTGTTTTTT.

This clone is labeled as medium-sized (0.01 to 0.1%). The rearrangement uses TRBV6-2 or TRBV6-3 and TRBJ2-3; TRBD2 matches 12 bases. CDR3 length: 15 residues. Germline assignment: CDR1 MNHEY and CDR2 SVGEGT. The ends lost 5 bases at V and 4 bases at J; junction bases unmatched: 4. The CDR3, as DNA: TGTGCCAGCAGTAAACTAGCGGGGGGTGCAGATACGCAGTATTTT. It encodes CASSKLAGGADTQYF.

The chain has TRBV7-2 and TRBJ2-2; D is unclear. This CDR3 contains 17 residues. Trimming removed 2 bases at V and 2 bases at J, with 15 bases between. Per the germline V gene, CDR1 is SGHTA and CDR2 is FQGNSA. The CDR3 reads CASSLLWWAKNTGELFF. In nucleotides, the CDR3 is TGTGCCAGCAGCTTATTGTGGTGGGCTAAAAACACCGGGGAGCTGTTTTTT.

V gene TRBV5-5 combines with J gene TRBJ1-2, with D uncertain. The CDR3 loop spans 14 amino acids. Per the germline V gene, CDR1 is SGHKS and CDR2 is YYEKEE (reference sequence). V was cut by 0 bases and J by 4 bases, with 10 bases left in between. CDR3 in DNA: TGTGCCAGCAGCTTGGTTGGTTCGGGCTATGGCTACACCTTC. Protein sequence: CASSLVGSGYGYTF.

The chain links TRBV2 to TRBJ1-3; 10 nucleotides agree with TRBD1. The trim removed 5 bases at V and 3 bases at J, leaving 7 bases unmatched. Germline values: CDR1 SNHLY, CDR2 FYNNEI. The CDR3 is made up of 16 amino acids. CDR3 nucleotides: TGTGCCAGCAGTTCCATGACAGGGGGCCTTGGAAACACCATATATTTT. This gives the protein CASSSMTGGLGNTIYF.

This clone was seen once. V is TRBV27 and J is TRBJ2-1; TRBD2 agrees at 10 bases. The ends lost 5 bases at V and 4 bases at J; junction bases unmatched: 5. CDR1 MNHEY and CDR2 SMNVEV come from the germline V gene (reference sequence). This CDR3 region has 15 residues. CDR3 loop: CASSLSGGAYNEQFF. The CDR3 bases are TGTGCCAGCAGTCTAAGCGGGGGGGCGTACAATGAGCAGTTCTTC.

This clone was seen only a few times. The chain joins TRBV2 to TRBJ1-6; 10 nucleotides align to TRBD1. The length of the CDR3 is 15 residues. Looked up from germline, CDR1 is SNHLY and CDR2 is FYNNEI. J gave up 9 bases and V 4 bases, and 6 bases lay outside the gene matches. As DNA, the CDR3 is TGTGCCAGCAGTGGCCCCGGGACAGGGGTTTCACCCCTCCACTTT. Its protein product is CASSGPGTGVSPLHF.